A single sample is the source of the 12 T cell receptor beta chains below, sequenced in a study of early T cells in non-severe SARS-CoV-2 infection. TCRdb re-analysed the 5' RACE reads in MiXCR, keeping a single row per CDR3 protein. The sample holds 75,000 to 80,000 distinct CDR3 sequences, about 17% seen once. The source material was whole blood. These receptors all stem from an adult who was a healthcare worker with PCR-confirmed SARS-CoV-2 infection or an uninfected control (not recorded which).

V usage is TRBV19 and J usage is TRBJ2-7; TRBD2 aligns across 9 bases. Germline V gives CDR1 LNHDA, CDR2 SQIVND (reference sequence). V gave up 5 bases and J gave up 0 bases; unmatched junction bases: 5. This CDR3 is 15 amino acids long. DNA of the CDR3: TGTGCCAGTAGTTGGACTAGCGAAAACTCCTACGAGCAGTACTTC. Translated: CASSWTSENSYEQYF.

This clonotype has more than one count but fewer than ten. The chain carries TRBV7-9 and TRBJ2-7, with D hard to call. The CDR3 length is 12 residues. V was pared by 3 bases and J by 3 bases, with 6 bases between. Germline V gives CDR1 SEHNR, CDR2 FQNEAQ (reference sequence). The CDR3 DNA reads TGTGCCAGCAGCTTCGGCAGCTACGAGCAGTACTTC. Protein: CASSFGSYEQYF.

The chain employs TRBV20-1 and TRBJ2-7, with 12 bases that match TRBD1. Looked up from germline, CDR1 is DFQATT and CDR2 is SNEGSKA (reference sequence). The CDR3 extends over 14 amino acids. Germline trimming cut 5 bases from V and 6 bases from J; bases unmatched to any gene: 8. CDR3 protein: CSAGTGGGWFEQYF. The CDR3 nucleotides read TGCAGTGCTGGGACAGGGGGCGGATGGTTCGAGCAGTACTTC.

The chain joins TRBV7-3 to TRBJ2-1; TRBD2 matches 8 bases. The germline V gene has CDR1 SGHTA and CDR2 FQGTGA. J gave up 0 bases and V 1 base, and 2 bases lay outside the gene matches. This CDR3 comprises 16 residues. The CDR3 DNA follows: TGTGCCAGCAGCTTAAGGGGGACTAGCTCCTACAATGAGCAGTTCTTC. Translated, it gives CASSLRGTSSYNEQFF.

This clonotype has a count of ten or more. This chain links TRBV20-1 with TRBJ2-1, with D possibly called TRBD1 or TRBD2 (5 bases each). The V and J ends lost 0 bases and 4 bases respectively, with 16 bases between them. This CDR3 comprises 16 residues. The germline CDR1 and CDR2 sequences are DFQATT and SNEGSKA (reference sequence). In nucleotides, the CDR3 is TGCAGTGCTAGAGATCTGAGGGGTGGGAGATACAATGAGCAGTTCTTC. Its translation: CSARDLRGGRYNEQFF.

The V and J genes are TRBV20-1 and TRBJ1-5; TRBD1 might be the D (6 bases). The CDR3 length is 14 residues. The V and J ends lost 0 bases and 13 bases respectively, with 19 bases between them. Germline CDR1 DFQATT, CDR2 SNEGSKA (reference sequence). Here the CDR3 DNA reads TGCAGTGCTAGAGACATGATTGGTGGCAGGGGACAGCATTTT. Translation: CSARDMIGGRGQHF.

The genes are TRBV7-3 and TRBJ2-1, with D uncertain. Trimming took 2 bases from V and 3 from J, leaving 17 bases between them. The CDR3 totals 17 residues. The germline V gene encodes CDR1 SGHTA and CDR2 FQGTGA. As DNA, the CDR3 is TGTGCCAGCAGCTTAGGACCCCAAACTCATAACTACAATGAGCAGTTCTTC. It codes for CASSLGPQTHNYNEQFF. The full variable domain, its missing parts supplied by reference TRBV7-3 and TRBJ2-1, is GAGVSQTPSNKVTEKGKYVELRCDPISGHTALYWYRQSLGQGPEFLIYFQGTGAADDSGLPNDRFFAVRPEGSVSTLKIQRTERGDSAVYLCASSLGPQTHNYNEQFFGPGTRLTVL.

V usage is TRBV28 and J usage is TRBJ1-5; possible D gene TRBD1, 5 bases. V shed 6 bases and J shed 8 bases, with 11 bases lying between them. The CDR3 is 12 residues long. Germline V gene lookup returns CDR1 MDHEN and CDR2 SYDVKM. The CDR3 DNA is TGTGCCAGCAGGGAGGGACCGAAGCCCCAGCATTTT. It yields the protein CASREGPKPQHF.

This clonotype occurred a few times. The DNA of the CDR3 is TGCAGTGCTAGAGATTCCCGTTTGGGCTCTCCTAGTGAGCAGTTCTTC. Encoded protein: CSARDSRLGSPSEQFF. The genes are TRBV20-1 and TRBJ2-1; D not resolved. The V and J ends lost 0 bases and 9 bases respectively, with 21 bases between them. This CDR3 contains 16 residues. CDR1 and CDR2 from the germline V gene are DFQATT and SNEGSKA (reference sequence).

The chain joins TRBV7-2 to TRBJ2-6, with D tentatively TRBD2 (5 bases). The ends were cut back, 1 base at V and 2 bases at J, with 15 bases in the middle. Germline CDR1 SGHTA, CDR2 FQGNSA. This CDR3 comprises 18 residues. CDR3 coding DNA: TGTGCCAGCAGCTTAGGCGGGCGGAGCCCCCCTGGGGCCAACGTCCTGACTTTC. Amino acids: CASSLGGRSPPGANVLTF.

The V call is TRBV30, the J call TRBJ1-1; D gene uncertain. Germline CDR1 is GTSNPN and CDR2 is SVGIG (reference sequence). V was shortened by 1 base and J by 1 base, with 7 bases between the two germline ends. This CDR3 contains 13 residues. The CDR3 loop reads CAWSGHANTEAFF. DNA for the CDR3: TGTGCCTGGAGTGGACACGCGAACACTGAAGCTTTCTTT.

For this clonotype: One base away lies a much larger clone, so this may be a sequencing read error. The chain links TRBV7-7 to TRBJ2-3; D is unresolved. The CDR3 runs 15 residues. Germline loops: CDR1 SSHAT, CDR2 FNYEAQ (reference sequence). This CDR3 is CASSPLGTATDTQYF. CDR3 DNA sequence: TGTGCTAGCAGCCCATTGGGTACCGCCACAGATACGCAGTATTTT.